The clone carrying this T cell receptor (beta chain) was recorded many times. Its target is not known. The CDR3 has 14 residues. Germline V CDR1 and CDR2: SNHLY, FYNNEI. V was cut by 2 bases and J by 7 bases, with 11 bases left in between. Specified time point: newly diagnosed GD, antithyroid drugs for less than 3 months. From PBMCs, RNA was extracted and then used to make the TCR library. Graves' disease was diagnosed by American Thyroid Association guidelines. The data originate from a study of regulatory T cells in long-lasting Graves disease. Study-level information: Newly diagnosed Graves' patients had taken antithyroid drugs under 3 months. Findings of the study overall: With a small sample size, accuracy may have been reduced.

CDR3-region Arm-PCR and iRepertoire HTBI primers produced the TCR beta libraries. MiXCR was run by TCRdb on the multiplex PCR reads, yielding one entry per CDR3 protein. The profile shows roughly 560,000 distinct CDR3 sequences, more than 15% of them singletons. The same data also contributed to another study, on T cells in Graves' hyperthyroidism and ophthalmopathy. That work adds: An initial round of RT-PCR targeting the TCR CDR3 relied on the HTBI primer set.

The receptor comes from a middle-aged woman with Graves disease. This specimen was peripheral blood mononuclear cells (PBMCs), taken at new diagnosis, from a patient treated with antithyroid drugs. This chain connects TRBV2 to TRBJ1-4; the D gene is possibly TRBD1 (5 bases). CDR3 DNA sequence: TGTGCCAGCAGTGAAAGGGGATCCGGTGAAAAACTGTTTTTT. It yields the protein CASSERGSGEKLFF.